Listed below are T cell receptor beta chains from one sample, sequenced in a study of T cell responses to AZD1222 COVID-19 vaccine. Assay: immunoSEQ multiplex PCR; the TCRdb copy retains only in-frame clones and omits some. This table has 150,000 to 200,000 clones, roughly 88% appearing once. The sample was peripheral blood, taken 28 days after the second AZD1222 dose. These receptors originate from an adult who received the AZD1222 COVID-19 vaccine. The CDR3 runs from the conserved cysteine through the conserved F or W. The D gene is left open where the match is weak. Size tells how often a clone was seen (once, few, many) or the class of an expanded clone, and some rows leave it out.

V gene	D gene	J gene	clone size	CDR3 DNA	CDR3 protein
TRBV12-3/TRBV12-4	NA	TRBJ2-7	NA	TGTGCCAGCAGTCACGACGGGCCCGAGCAGTACTTC	CASSHDGPEQYF
TRBV9	TRBD1	TRBJ1-1	NA	TGTGCCAGCAGCGCCGGGCGACAGGGGGCTCAAGGTGAAGCTTTCTTT	CASSAGRQGAQGEAFF
TRBV2	NA	TRBJ1-4	once	TGTGCCATGGGCGGGCTCGCTAATGAAAAACTGTTTTTT	CAMGGLANEKLFF
TRBV19	TRBD2	TRBJ2-1	NA	TGTGCCAGTAGTATTCGGGGGGGTTCCTACAATGAGCAGTTCTTC	CASSIRGGSYNEQFF
TRBV3-1/TRBV3-2	NA	TRBJ2-7	NA	TGTGCCAGCGCCGCAACCTCCTACGAGCAGTACTTC	CASAATSYEQYF
TRBV7-9	NA	TRBJ1-1	NA	TGTGCCAGCAGCTTAAATGCTGTGGCTTTCTTT	CASSLNAVAFF
TRBV30	NA	TRBJ2-7	NA	TGTGCCTGGAGTTTTGGGGGCGCTGGGTACGAGCAGTACTTC	CAWSFGGAGYEQYF
TRBV28	NA	TRBJ1-3	NA	TGTGCCAGCAGTTCAACATTGTCTAGCACGTCTGGAAACACCATATATTTT	CASSSTLSSTSGNTIYF
TRBV4-2	NA	TRBJ1-6	NA	TGTGCCAGCAGCCAAGGGGAAGGGTATAATTCACCCCTCCACTTT	CASSQGEGYNSPLHF
TRBV27	NA	TRBJ1-3	once	TGTGCCAGCAGTTTATCCTCTAGATTTGGGGGGGCCCCCGAATATTTT	CASSLSSRFGGAPEYF